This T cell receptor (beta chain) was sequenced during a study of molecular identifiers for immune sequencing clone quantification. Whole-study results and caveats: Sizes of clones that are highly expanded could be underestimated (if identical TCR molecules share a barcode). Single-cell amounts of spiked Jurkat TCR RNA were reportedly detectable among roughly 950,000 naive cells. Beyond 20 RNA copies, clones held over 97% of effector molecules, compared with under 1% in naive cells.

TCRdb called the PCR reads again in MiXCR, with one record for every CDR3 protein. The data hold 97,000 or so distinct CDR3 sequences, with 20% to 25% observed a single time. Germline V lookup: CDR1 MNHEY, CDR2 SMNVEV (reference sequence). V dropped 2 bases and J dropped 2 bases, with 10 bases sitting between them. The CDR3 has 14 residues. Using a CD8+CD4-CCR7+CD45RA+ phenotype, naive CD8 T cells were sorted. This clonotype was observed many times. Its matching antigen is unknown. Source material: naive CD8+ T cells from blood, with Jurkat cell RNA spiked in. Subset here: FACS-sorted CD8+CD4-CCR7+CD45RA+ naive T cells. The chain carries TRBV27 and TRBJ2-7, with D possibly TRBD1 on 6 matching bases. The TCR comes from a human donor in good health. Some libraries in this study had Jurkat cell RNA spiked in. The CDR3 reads CASSLTGSTYEQYF. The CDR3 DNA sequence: TGTGCCAGCAGTTTAACAGGGTCTACCTACGAGCAGTACTTC.